This TCR beta chain was identified in a study of T cells after yellow fever vaccination. Study-wide findings and caveats: Among primary-vaccination clones, most reappeared after the booster, at approximately 96% for CD4 and 85% to 90% for CD8.

Germline assignment: CDR1 SGHTA and CDR2 FQGNSA. This CDR3 has 16 amino acids. The ends lost 4 bases at V and 5 bases at J; junction bases unmatched: 12. 5'RACE template switching generated TCR cDNA, adding a universal primer site and UMIs. TCRdb re-derived calls from the 5' RACE reads in MiXCR, one entry per CDR3 protein. Of approximately 150,000 distinct CDR3 sequences in the sample, approximately 6.2% were seen once. This clonotype was detected ten times or more. Antigen unknown. This sequence originates from a man between 18 and 35 years old who received the YFV17D yellow fever vaccine. The sample was CD4+ T cells sorted from PBMCs, taken on the day of the first yellow fever vaccination. V usage is TRBV7-2 and J usage is TRBJ2-5; TRBD2 matches 8 bases. The CDR3 DNA sequence: TGTGCCAGCAGCTCGGGGGGTAGCGGGGCCATGGAGACCCAGTACTTC. Translation gives CASSSGGSGAMETQYF.